This paragraph covers one T cell receptor beta chain sequence. The antigen remains unidentified. The sample comes from a study of OX40 agonist ivuxolimab in advanced cancers. Study observations and caveats: Averaged across samples, CD8+ T cells carried more expanded clones than CD4+ did.

Repertoires were generated with immunoSEQ multiplex PCR, while TCRdb's copy carries only in-frame clones and drops some. Of about 54,000 clones listed, roughly 81% are singletons. Losses at the gene ends were 5 bases for V and 5 bases for J; bases not matched to a gene: 10. The CDR3 contains 15 residues. CDR1 and CDR2 from the germline V gene are WSHSY and SAAADI. Sample: CD4+ or CD8+ T cells sorted from blood, taken in a trial of the OX40 agonist ivuxolimab. This sequence originates from an adult with an advanced solid tumor such as melanoma, head and neck, liver or kidney cancer. V usage is TRBV10-2 and J usage is TRBJ2-3, with 7 bases that match TRBD2. The CDR3 coding sequence is TGCGCCAGCAGTAGGATGGCGGGAGTTGGAGATACGCAGTATTTT. Its translation is CASSRMAGVGDTQYF.